This T cell receptor (beta chain) was sequenced for a study of early T cells in non-severe SARS-CoV-2 infection. TCRdb called the 5' RACE reads again in MiXCR, with one record for every CDR3 protein. The sample carries about 30,000 distinct CDR3 sequences, around 5% recorded once. Germline V gene lookup returns CDR1 DFQATT and CDR2 SNEGSKA (reference sequence). Trimming removed 0 bases from V and 3 bases from J; junction bases left unmatched: 4. The CDR3 has 16 residues. Material: whole blood. The V and J genes are TRBV20-1 and TRBJ2-2, with TRBD1 matching 10 bases. The source is an adult who was a healthcare worker with PCR-confirmed SARS-CoV-2 infection or an uninfected control (not recorded which). CDR3 residues: CSARDTGTGDTGELFF. In nucleotides, the CDR3 is TGCAGTGCTAGAGATACCGGGACAGGGGACACCGGGGAGCTGTTTTTT.